Each of the 3 T cell receptor beta chains below was sequenced from the same sample in a study of blood T cell repertoires in COVID-19. Produced via immunoSEQ multiplex PCR; TCRdb's table is partial and in-frame only. The sample has roughly 150,000 clones; 70% to 90% are singletons. The sequencing input was peripheral blood. These TCRs come from a woman in her forties or fifties with COVID-19, enrolled during active disease.

This sequence joins TRBV19 and TRBJ1-5; 7 bases agree with TRBD1. Germline lookup yields CDR1 LNHDA and CDR2 SQIVND (reference sequence). V lost 4 bases, J lost 1 base, and 7 bases stayed unmatched. The CDR3 runs 16 residues. The CDR3 loop reads CASSTTGTVSNQPQHF. CDR3 nucleotides: TGTGCCAGTAGTACCACCGGGACAGTGAGCAATCAGCCCCAGCATTTT.

This chain connects TRBV7-9 to TRBJ2-4, with D uncertain. Deletions cut 1 base from V and 12 bases from J, with 10 bases between. CDR3 length equals 12 residues. Per germline, CDR1 SEHNR and CDR2 FQNEAQ (reference sequence). The CDR3 here is CASSLVVQSQYF. CDR3 bases: TGTGCCAGCAGCTTAGTGGTCCAGTCTCAGTACTTC. Drawing the rest from reference TRBV7-9 and TRBJ2-4, the complete variable domain is DTGVSQNPRHKITKRGQNVTFRCDPISEHNRLYWYRQTLGQGPEFLTYFQNEAQLEKSRLLSDRFSAERPKGSFSTLEIQRTEQGDSAMYLCASSLVVQSQYFGAGTRLSVL.

At least ten counts were recorded for this clone. The rearrangement joins TRBV4-1 to TRBJ2-1, with 8 bases lining up with TRBD2. This CDR3 spans 17 amino acids. The V gene end was trimmed by 0 bases and the J gene end by 3 bases; junction bases not matched to a gene: 7. Germline V gene sequence: CDR1 MGHRA, CDR2 YSYEKL. The CDR3 DNA is TGCGCCAGCAGCCAAGATCCGCCAGCGGGGGTCTACAATGAGCAGTTCTTC. Its translation is CASSQDPPAGVYNEQFF.